The following is a TCR beta chain sequence with its context. What antigen it recognizes has not been identified. Per-base quality was not reported, and no clone a single base away is much larger than it. Measured from the cysteine to the phenylalanine, the CDR3 is 15 residues long. Only the CDR3 part of the read is kept: 45 bases, read in frame from the first base. CDR1 MNHEY and CDR2 SVGAGI are derived from the germline V gene. The germline V end is reduced by 6 bases and the J end by 4 bases; junction bases left unmatched: 7. The data originate from a study of control samples from healthy donors and cancer patients (dated by TCRdb to about 2020). To prepare the library, the immunoSEQ multiplex PCR assay was applied. TCRdb took this table from immuneACCESS and kept in-frame rearrangements with V and J called. Such tables lack part of the clones; where checked against another copy, unresolved V genes explain under half of the gap, and the rest is unexplained. This sample holds 120,000 or so clones; approximately 90% were observed only once. Roughly 8.7% of the sample is taken by the ten largest.

This receptor was taken from a man younger than 35 in good health. Specimen: blood. The V and J genes are TRBV6-5 and TRBJ1-4, and TRBD1 matches 8 of the central bases. The CDR3 protein is CASRRGQGRNEKLFF. The DNA sequence reads TGTGCCAGCAGAAGAGGACAGGGACGTAATGAAAAACTGTTTTTT.